The sequence of this T cell receptor beta chain was determined in a study of control samples from healthy donors and cancer patients. Trimming left V 5 bases short and J 5 bases short, with 18 bases between. The CDR3 has 15 amino acids. Germline values: CDR1 SGHNT, CDR2 YENEEA. Profiling relied on immunoSEQ multiplex PCR, and the TCRdb table lists in-frame clones only, not all of them. The data contain 65,000 to 90,000 clones, approximately 94% of them seen just once; the ten biggest clones take up around 2.8%. The receptor's source is a woman aged 30 to 39 in good health. The chain uses TRBV11-3 and TRBJ1-2, with D maybe TRBD1 (6 bases). What was sequenced was blood. The CDR3 DNA sequence: TGTGCCAGCAGCCCACGGAGGGGGAGCGTGTATGGCTACACCTTC. Its translation: CASSPRRGSVYGYTF.